A single sample is the source of the 13 T cell receptor beta chains below, sequenced in a study of cytomegalovirus exposure and HLA in healthy donors (dated by TCRdb to 2015 to 2018). Library generation was performed with the immunoSEQ multiplex PCR assay. For the multiplex PCR, a mixture combining 60 forward primers for TCR Vbeta segments and 13 reverse primers for TCR Jbeta segments was used. What TCRdb holds here is the immuneACCESS table cut down to in-frame rearrangements. Part of the clones is not present; checked against another copy, under half of the missing clones reflect an unresolved V gene, and the others are unexplained. The sample table contains 200,000 to 300,000 clones; only one count was recorded for more than 75% of them. The leading ten clones occupy about 0.25% of the sample. Source material: PBMCs. The receptors were sampled from a girl aged 2 to 9 in good health and CMV-seronegative.

The CDR3 sequence: CASRAVAGGPSEQFF. In DNA form, the CDR3 reads TGTGCCAGCAGAGCCGTAGCGGGAGGGCCGAGTGAGCAGTTCTTC. V is TRBV27 and J is TRBJ2-1; the match to TRBD2 covers 11 bases. The V gene end was trimmed by 6 bases and the J gene end by 9 bases; junction bases not matched to a gene: 10. Germline-derived CDR1 and CDR2 are MNHEY and SMNVEV (reference sequence). This CDR3 comprises 15 residues.

This chain connects TRBV6-5 to TRBJ2-7, with D possibly being TRBD1 (6 bases). Germline CDR1 MNHEY, CDR2 SVGAGI. This CDR3 is 16 amino acids long. The ends were cut back, 0 bases at V and 7 bases at J, with 19 bases in the middle. The CDR3 spells CASSYSNPPQGQEQYF. The CDR3 coding sequence is TGTGCCAGCAGTTACTCAAACCCCCCTCAGGGGCAGGAGCAGTACTTC.

The chain is built from TRBV6-1 and TRBJ2-7; a weak D match, TRBD1 (5 bases). The length of the CDR3 is 13 residues. Trimming shortened V by 6 bases and J by 8 bases, and 17 bases separated the two germline ends. Germline CDR1 is MNHNS and CDR2 is SASEGT. CDR3: CASRADSSRKQYF. The DNA of the CDR3 is TGTGCCAGCAGAGCTGACAGTTCTAGGAAGCAGTACTTC.

V gene TRBV19 combines with J gene TRBJ2-7, with TRBD1 matching 10 bases. V trimming: 3 bases; J trimming: 4 bases; junction bases outside the gene matches: 3. The CDR3 consists of 14 residues. The germline CDR1 and CDR2 sequences are LNHDA and SQIVND (reference sequence). DNA of the CDR3: TGTGCCAGTAGTATTCGGGACAGGGGTTACGAGCAGTACTTC. This encodes CASSIRDRGYEQYF.

This chain links TRBV15 with TRBJ2-1; 7 nucleotides align to TRBD2. The CDR3 totals 14 residues. The junction had 7 bases not matched to a gene; V was cut back by 7 bases and J by 4 bases. Germline V gene lookup returns CDR1 LNHNV and CDR2 YYDKDF (reference sequence). CDR3 amino acids: CATIGAGPYNEQFF. DNA for the CDR3: TGTGCCACCATTGGAGCGGGACCTTACAATGAGCAGTTCTTC.

This chain links TRBV25-1 with TRBJ1-5; unclear D gene. V gave up 8 bases and J gave up 2 bases, with 13 bases separating them. The germline CDR1 and CDR2 sequences are MGHDK and SYGVNS. CDR3 size: 14 residues. This CDR3 is CASGSGIRNQPQHF. The DNA for the CDR3 is TGTGCCAGCGGGAGCGGGATTCGCAATCAGCCCCAGCATTTT.

The CDR3 sequence: CASSGQGDTEAFF. CDR3 DNA: TGTGCCAGCAGCGGACAGGGGGACACTGAAGCTTTCTTT. V and J are TRBV25-1 and TRBJ1-1, with TRBD1 matching 10 bases. Trimming took 6 bases from V and 3 from J; bases not matched to a gene: 1. This CDR3 is 13 amino acids long. In germline, CDR1 is MGHDK, CDR2 SYGVNS.

This chain links TRBV10-1 with TRBJ2-1, with TRBD2 identical over 9 bases. With 5 bases clipped from V and 7 bases from J, the junction kept 9 bases outside the gene matches. The germline gives CDR1 WNHNN, CDR2 SYGVQD (reference sequence). The CDR3 contains 15 residues. CDR3 loop: CASSPGTSIKNEQFF. The DNA for the CDR3 is TGCGCCAGCAGTCCCGGGACTAGCATCAAAAATGAGCAGTTCTTC.

A few counts support this clone. The genes are TRBV5-1 and TRBJ1-2; 9 bases match TRBD1. CDR3 length: 14 amino acids. V was pared by 4 bases and J by 8 bases, with 9 bases of the junction left unmatched. The germline CDR1 and CDR2 sequences are SGHRS and YFSETQ. CDR3 DNA sequence: TGCGCCAGCAGCCTTCGTACAGGGGGCATAGGCTACACCTTC. Translation: CASSLRTGGIGYTF.

The chain employs TRBV6-6 and TRBJ2-7, with 7 bases that match TRBD1. CDR3 size: 15 residues. The germline CDR1 and CDR2 sequences are MNHNY and SVGAGI (reference sequence). Unmatched junction bases numbered 12, after V lost 7 bases and J lost 3 bases. CDR3 residues: CASTFTETGNYEQYF. In DNA form, the CDR3 reads TGTGCCAGCACTTTCACCGAGACAGGGAACTACGAGCAGTACTTC.

V and J are TRBV5-1 and TRBJ1-1; D gene ambiguous. The germline V gene encodes CDR1 SGHRS and CDR2 YFSETQ. CDR3 size: 16 residues. Trimming pared 0 bases from V and 0 bases from J, leaving 12 bases between. As DNA, the CDR3 is TGCGCCAGCAGCTTGGTTCCAGGTGCCATGAACACTGAAGCTTTCTTT. Amino acids: CASSLVPGAMNTEAFF.

This chain links TRBV7-6 with TRBJ2-1; 10 bases map to TRBD2. The CDR3 consists of 16 residues. CDR1 and CDR2 from the germline V gene are SGHVS and FNYEAQ. V was pared by 5 bases and J by 1 base, with 5 bases of the junction left unmatched. The CDR3 DNA sequence: TGTGCCAGCAGCCGCGTAGCGGGAGGTTCCTACAATGAGCAGTTCTTC. It is translated as CASSRVAGGSYNEQFF.

The chain recombines TRBV19 with TRBJ2-1; a weak D match, TRBD1 (6 bases). V was shortened by 3 bases and J by 6 bases, with 24 bases between the two germline ends. Germline-derived CDR1 and CDR2 are LNHDA and SQIVND (reference sequence). This CDR3 has 18 residues. DNA for the CDR3: TGTGCCAGTAGTATCGAGGTGGGGGCACGGGAAACCGCCAATGAGCAGTTCTTC. Translating it yields CASSIEVGARETANEQFF.